A single sample is the source of the 9 T cell receptor beta chains below, sequenced in a study of cytomegalovirus exposure and HLA in healthy donors. The PCR ran on 60 Vbeta and 13 Jbeta primers. Assay: immunoSEQ multiplex PCR; the TCRdb copy retains only in-frame clones and omits some. The sample comprises about 160,000 clones, approximately 86% of which are singletons, and roughly 2% rests with the top ten. Specimen: PBMCs. The origin of the receptors is a woman under 30 in good health and CMV-seronegative.

The chain employs TRBV4-2 and TRBJ2-3; 8 bases match TRBD2. With V trimmed by 0 bases and J by 4 bases, 6 bases remained unmatched. CDR3 length: 16 amino acids. CDR1 and CDR2 (germline): LGHNA, YNFKEQ. In nucleotides, the CDR3 is TGTGCCAGCAGCCAAGAAGGTAGCGGGACCCCAGATACGCAGTATTTT. Amino acids: CASSQEGSGTPDTQYF.

The chain recombines TRBV7-9 with TRBJ2-2; TRBD1 agrees at 10 bases. The CDR3 has 16 amino acids. The J segment lost 4 bases and the V segment lost 8 bases, leaving 10 bases of the junction unmatched. Per germline, CDR1 SEHNR and CDR2 FQNEAQ (reference sequence). Here the CDR3 reads CASGSTGTGATGELFF. CDR3 DNA sequence: TGTGCCAGCGGGTCGACAGGGACAGGGGCCACCGGGGAGCTGTTTTTT.

The chain is built from TRBV29-1 and TRBJ2-2; D perhaps matches TRBD2 (6 bases). The CDR3 loop spans 15 amino acids. V lost 3 bases and J lost 5, with 16 bases in between. The V gene's germline CDR1 is SQVTM and CDR2 ANQGSEA. The CDR3 here is CSVELADLPTGELFF. CDR3 nucleotide sequence: TGCAGCGTTGAGTTAGCGGACTTGCCTACCGGGGAGCTGTTTTTT.

The chain has TRBV28 and TRBJ1-2; TRBD1 might be the D (5 bases). V was pared by 10 bases and J by 6 bases, with 18 bases between. The CDR3 runs 13 residues. Per germline, CDR1 MDHEN and CDR2 SYDVKM. The CDR3 sequence: CATPMFGGDGYTF. DNA of the CDR3: TGTGCCACCCCGATGTTCGGGGGAGATGGCTACACCTTC.

The chain couples TRBV11-1 to TRBJ1-1; the D gene is possibly TRBD1 (5 bases). The V end lost 4 bases, the J end lost 5 bases, and 11 bases lay between the germline ends. Per germline, CDR1 SGHAT and CDR2 FQDESV (reference sequence). The CDR3 loop spans 13 amino acids. The CDR3 nucleotides are TGTGCCAGCAGCTCCAGGGTCCGGACTGAAGCTTTCTTT. Its protein is CASSSRVRTEAFF.

CDR3 region: CAISDGIGVDQPQHF. The CDR3 region has the DNA TGTGCCATCAGTGACGGGATTGGGGTGGATCAGCCCCAGCATTTT. The chain links TRBV10-3 to TRBJ1-5; D is unresolved. Germline CDR1 is ENHRY and CDR2 is SYGVKD. V shed 3 bases and J shed 5 bases, with 14 bases lying between them. This CDR3 spans 15 amino acids.

This clone was seen just once. The V gene is TRBV5-6, the J gene TRBJ2-3, with TRBD2 identical over 11 bases. Trimming took 4 bases from V and 2 from J; bases not matched to a gene: 12. The V gene's germline CDR1 is SGHDT and CDR2 YYEEEE. The CDR3 consists of 18 residues. This chain's CDR3 is CASSGKDTSGSYTDTQYF. The CDR3 DNA reads as TGTGCCAGCAGCGGAAAGGATACTAGCGGGAGCTACACAGATACGCAGTATTTT. Together with reference TRBV5-6 and TRBJ2-3, the CDR3 gives the full variable domain: DAGVTQSPTHLIKTRGQQVTLRCSPKSGHDTVSWYQQALGQGPQFIFQYYEEEERQRGNFPDRFSGHQFPNYSSELNVNALLLGDSALYLCASSGKDTSGSYTDTQYFGPGTRLTVL.

The chain employs TRBV6-1 and TRBJ1-1; D possibly corresponds to TRBD1 (6 bases). V shed 2 bases and J shed 3 bases, with 10 bases lying between them. The CDR3 covers 14 residues. CDR1 and CDR2 (germline): MNHNS, SASEGT. The CDR3, as DNA: TGTGCCAGCAGTGAACACAGGGCGGACACTGAAGCTTTCTTT. Encoded protein: CASSEHRADTEAFF.

This rearrangement joins TRBV9 to TRBJ2-1; 8 positions agree with TRBD2. This CDR3 is built from 16 residues. With V trimmed by 3 bases and J by 8 bases, 13 bases remained unmatched. Germline V lookup: CDR1 SGDLS, CDR2 YYNGEE. The CDR3 DNA reads as TGTGCCAGCAGCGCAGCGCTTAGCGGGATGAGGGATGAGCAGTTCTTC. Protein: CASSAALSGMRDEQFF.